The 18 T cell receptor beta chains below all came from one sample that was sequenced in a study of T cell repertoires in cytomegalovirus infection. Their cognate antigens are unknown. TCRdb redid the calling of the reads with MiXCR, one entry per CDR3 protein. Of around 130,000 distinct CDR3 sequences listed, 24% were seen once; the top ten hold 30% to 35%. Input material: PBMCs, sequenced either directly or after in vitro stimulation (not recorded which). The source of these receptors is a human donor in good health (CMV status not recorded). Some clones in this sample may be carry-over from other donors' samples.

This clonotype was recorded at least ten times. The J gene is TRBJ2-2, the V gene TRBV11-2; D may be TRBD2 (5 bases). Germline V gene data show CDR1 as SGHAT and CDR2 as FQNNGV. The CDR3 runs to 17 residues. V was cut by 5 bases and J by 5 bases, with 21 bases left in between. CDR3 protein: CASSQSTRVSGTGELFF. The CDR3 DNA is TGTGCCAGCAGCCAATCTACCCGGGTCTCGGGGACCGGGGAGCTGTTTTTT.

The chain couples TRBV7-2 to TRBJ2-5; the D is unclear. V lost 1 base and J 5 bases, leaving 8 bases between the germline ends. Germline V gene sequence: CDR1 SGHTA, CDR2 FQGNSA. This CDR3 is 13 amino acids long. The DNA for the CDR3 is TGTGCCAGCAGCTTAGTGACCGGGGAGACCCAGTACTTC. It specifies CASSLVTGETQYF. Supplemented by reference TRBV7-2 and TRBJ2-5, the full variable domain reads GAGVSQSPSNKVTEKGKDVELRCDPISGHTALYWYRQSLGQGLEFLIYFQGNSAPDKSGLPSDRFSAERTGGSVSTLTIQRTQQEDSAVYLCASSLVTGETQYFGPGTRLLVL.

This clonotype was recorded at least ten times. The genes are TRBV7-6 and TRBJ2-5; D gene ambiguous. Germline V CDR1 and CDR2: SGHVS, FNYEAQ. V lost 5 bases and J lost 3, with 13 bases in between. The CDR3 loop spans 14 amino acids. This CDR3 is CASSIGRKKETQYF. DNA of the CDR3: TGTGCCAGCAGCATAGGGCGGAAAAAAGAGACCCAGTACTTC. Together with reference TRBV7-6 and TRBJ2-5, the CDR3 gives the full variable domain: GAGVSQSPRYKVTKRGQDVALRCDPISGHVSLYWYRQALGQGPEFLTYFNYEAQQDKSGLPNDRFSAERPEGSISTLTIQRTEQRDSAMYRCASSIGRKKETQYFGPGTRLLVL.

This chain links TRBV6-2 or TRBV6-3 with TRBJ2-1, with TRBD2 identical over 11 bases. This CDR3 spans 16 amino acids. Trimming removed 6 bases from V and 7 bases from J; junction bases left unmatched: 11. CDR1 is MNHEY, CDR2 SVGEGT, per germline. CDR3 DNA: TGTGCCAGCAGCTTCACCGGGACTAGCGGATATAATGAGCAGTTCTTC. Its translation is CASSFTGTSGYNEQFF.

The chain carries TRBV28 and TRBJ1-1, with D perhaps matching TRBD1 (5 bases). The CDR3 runs 16 residues. The germline gives CDR1 MDHEN, CDR2 SYDVKM. Trimming cost V 3 bases and J 1 base, with 15 bases left between them. CDR3 bases: TGTGCCAGCAGTTTTGGGGTTGGGAGGGGGAACACTGAAGCTTTCTTT. It is translated as CASSFGVGRGNTEAFF.

This clonotype has just a few counts. The chain uses TRBV12-3 or TRBV12-4 and TRBJ2-3; D may correspond to TRBD1 or TRBD2 (5 bases each). V lost 2 bases and J 1 base, leaving 7 bases between the germline ends. The CDR3 has 14 amino acids. The CDR3 protein is CASSLQGGTDTQYF. For the CDR3, the DNA is TGTGCCAGCAGTTTACAGGGAGGCACAGATACGCAGTATTTT.

This chain joins TRBV10-3 and TRBJ1-2; D call uncertain. The CDR3 length is 14 residues. V dropped 0 bases and J dropped 5 bases, with 10 bases sitting between them. Germline CDR1 reads ENHRY; CDR2 reads SYGVKD. CDR3 loop: CAISESKGRYGYTF. The DNA for the CDR3 is TGTGCCATCAGTGAGTCGAAAGGGAGGTATGGCTACACCTTC.

This clonotype turned up a few times. The chain uses TRBV4-1 and TRBJ1-2; tentative D call: TRBD1 (6 bases). Germline V CDR1 and CDR2: MGHRA, YSYEKL. The V gene lost 5 bases and the J gene lost 7 bases, with 23 bases spanning the gap. CDR3 length: 16 amino acids. The CDR3 spells CASSERTESDYGGYTF. CDR3 bases: TGCGCCAGCAGCGAAAGGACAGAGTCCGACTATGGTGGCTACACCTTC.

CDR3 sequence reads: CASSYQYPGAAGNEQFF. DNA for the CDR3: TGTGCCAGCAGTTACCAATATCCAGGAGCGGCCGGGAATGAGCAGTTCTTC. The chain employs TRBV6-5 and TRBJ2-1; a possible D gene is TRBD2 (5 bases). Trimming cost V 2 bases and J 7 bases, with 21 bases left between them. CDR1 MNHEY and CDR2 SVGAGI come from the germline V gene. The CDR3 covers 17 residues.

This clonotype came up once. The chain carries TRBV19 and TRBJ1-4; TRBD1 agrees at 9 bases. The trim removed 6 bases at V and 0 bases at J, leaving 17 bases unmatched. Germline CDR1 LNHDA, CDR2 SQIVND (reference sequence). This CDR3 has 20 amino acids. CDR3 nucleotides: TGTGCCAGTAGCCCCAAGAAGGGGACAGGGATTATCGCAACTAATGAAAAACTGTTTTTT. This translates into CASSPKKGTGIIATNEKLFF.

The chain is built from TRBV2 and TRBJ2-1; 8 bases are shared with TRBD2. The junction had 6 bases not matched to a gene; V was cut back by 3 bases and J by 8 bases. Germline CDR1 and CDR2: SNHLY and FYNNEI. This CDR3 has 14 amino acids. This chain's CDR3 is CASSDLAGGDEQFF. In nucleotides, the CDR3 is TGTGCCAGCAGTGATTTGGCGGGAGGCGATGAGCAGTTCTTC.

This clonotype has a handful of counts. The chain couples TRBV20-1 to TRBJ1-2; 7 nucleotides match TRBD1. Per the germline V gene, CDR1 is DFQATT and CDR2 is SNEGSKA (reference sequence). With 6 bases clipped from V and 4 bases from J, the junction kept 5 bases outside the gene matches. There are 12 residues in the CDR3. The CDR3 is CSAKTGPYGYTF. The CDR3 DNA follows: TGCAGTGCCAAGACAGGGCCCTATGGCTACACCTTC.

This clonotype was seen more than once but under ten times. The rearrangement links TRBV24-1 to TRBJ2-5; unclear D gene. CDR1 and CDR2 from the germline V gene are KGHDR and SFDVKD. V was cut by 5 bases and J by 4 bases, with 13 bases left in between. The CDR3 has 14 residues. The CDR3 is CATSAGRPTETQYF. In DNA form, the CDR3 reads TGTGCCACCAGTGCAGGACGCCCGACAGAGACCCAGTACTTC.

The gene calls are TRBV6-2 or TRBV6-3 and TRBJ1-5, with D perhaps matching TRBD1 (6 bases). Trimming pared 2 bases from V and 1 base from J, leaving 9 bases between. Germline V gene sequence: CDR1 MNHEY, CDR2 SVGEGT. The CDR3 runs to 15 residues. This chain's CDR3 is CASSYQGLSNQPQHF. The DNA for the CDR3 is TGTGCCAGCAGTTACCAGGGGCTGAGCAATCAGCCCCAGCATTTT.

For the CDR3, the DNA is TGTGCCAGTAGTGCAAGAAGGACTAGCGGGAGTTCAGATACGCAGTATTTT. It codes for CASSARRTSGSSDTQYF. The J gene is TRBJ2-3, the V gene TRBV19; 13 bases map to TRBD2. CDR1 is LNHDA and CDR2 is SQIVND in the germline V gene (reference sequence). The CDR3 loop spans 17 amino acids. With 5 bases clipped from V and 4 bases from J, the junction kept 9 bases outside the gene matches.

This clonotype was counted at least ten times. The chain links TRBV7-2 to TRBJ2-7; 9 bases line up with TRBD1. V shed 5 bases, J shed 2 bases, and the junction held 4 bases outside the gene matches. The CDR3 length is 14 residues. CDR1 SGHTA and CDR2 FQGNSA come from the germline V gene. CDR3 region: CASSRQGDPYEQYF. The DNA for the CDR3 is TGTGCCAGCAGCCGACAGGGGGACCCCTACGAGCAGTACTTC.

The J gene is TRBJ2-7, the V gene TRBV6-1, with D hard to call. The CDR3 spans 13 residues. The germline V and J ends were trimmed by 5 bases and 0 bases, with 8 bases remaining between them. The germline gives CDR1 MNHNS, CDR2 SASEGT. CDR3 residues: CASSTVSSYEQYV. The CDR3 nucleotides are TGTGCCAGCAGTACCGTGAGCTCCTACGAGCAGTACGTC.

The rearrangement links TRBV12-3 or TRBV12-4 to TRBJ1-2; D perhaps matches TRBD1 (5 bases). CDR3 length: 12 residues. Trimming left V 8 bases short and J 2 bases short, with 9 bases between. In nucleotides, the CDR3 is TGTGCCAGCCACCGGGACAACTATGGCTACACCTTC. Translating gives CASHRDNYGYTF.